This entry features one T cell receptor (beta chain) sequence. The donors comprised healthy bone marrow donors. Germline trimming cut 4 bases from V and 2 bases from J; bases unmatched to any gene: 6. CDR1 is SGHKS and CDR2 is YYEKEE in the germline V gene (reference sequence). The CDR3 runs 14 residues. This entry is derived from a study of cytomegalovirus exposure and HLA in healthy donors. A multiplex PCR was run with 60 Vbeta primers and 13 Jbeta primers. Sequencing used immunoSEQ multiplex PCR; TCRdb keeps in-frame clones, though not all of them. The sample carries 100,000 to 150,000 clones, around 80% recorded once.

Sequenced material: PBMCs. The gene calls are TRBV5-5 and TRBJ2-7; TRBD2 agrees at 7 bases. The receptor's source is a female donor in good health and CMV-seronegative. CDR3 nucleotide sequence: TGTGCCAGCAGCACCACCGGGACTACCTACGAGCAGTACTTC. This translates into CASSTTGTTYEQYF.